These T cell receptor beta chains were read from a single sample in a study of OX40 agonist ivuxolimab in advanced cancers. The protocol was immunoSEQ multiplex PCR, while the TCRdb copy is restricted to in-frame clones and leaves out a portion. The sample records fewer than 40,000 clones, 60% to 85% being singletons. The source was CD4+ or CD8+ T cells sorted from blood, collected in a trial of the OX40 agonist ivuxolimab. These receptors all come from an adult with an advanced solid tumor such as melanoma, head and neck, liver or kidney cancer. Both conserved end residues are part of each CDR3. D genes are given only for firm matches. The listing skips clone size in some rows; elsewhere it reads once, few, many or a size class.

v_call,d_call,j_call,clone_size,cdr3_aa,cdr3_nt
TRBV28,-,TRBJ2-7,-,CASSRGTGAYGEQYF,TGTGCCAGCAGCCGCGGGACGGGAGCTTACGGCGAGCAGTACTTC
TRBV6-1,-,TRBJ2-7,-,CASSSRGANYEQYF,TGTGCCAGCAGTTCAAGGGGCGCGAACTACGAGCAGTACTTC
TRBV6-6,TRBD2,TRBJ2-5,-,CASTRGGETQYF,TGTGCCAGCACTCGGGGGGGAGAGACCCAGTACTTC
TRBV15,-,TRBJ1-1,-,CATSRGADTEAFF,TGTGCCACCAGCAGAGGGGCGGACACTGAAGCTTTCTTT
TRBV5-1,-,TRBJ2-3,-,CASSFGPSIDTQYF,TGCGCCAGCAGCTTCGGTCCATCGATAGATACGCAGTATTTT
TRBV11-2,-,TRBJ2-7,-,CASSWGRNYEQYF,TGTGCCAGCAGCTGGGGGAGAAATTACGAGCAGTACTTC
TRBV27,-,TRBJ2-6,-,CASRRSSGANVLTF,TGTGCCAGCCGCAGAAGCTCTGGGGCCAACGTCCTGACTTTC
TRBV15,TRBD1,TRBJ2-1,-,CATSRRSLGTEYNEQFF,TGTGCCACCAGCAGAAGATCCCTCGGGACAGAATACAATGAGCAGTTCTTC
TRBV6-6,-,TRBJ2-7,-,CAISVLRPDYEQYF,TGTGCCATCAGTGTCTTAAGACCGGACTACGAGCAGTACTTC
TRBV30,TRBD1,TRBJ2-3,-,CAWSEGTGNTDTQYF,TGTGCCTGGAGTGAAGGGACAGGGAACACAGATACGCAGTATTTT
TRBV5-1,-,TRBJ2-7,few,CASSVDSYEQYF,TGCGCCAGCAGTGTCGACAGCTACGAGCAGTACTTC
TRBV6-1,-,TRBJ1-5,-,CASSDRQISNQPQHF,TGTGCCAGCAGTGACCGACAGATAAGCAATCAGCCCCAGCATTTT
TRBV30,TRBD1,TRBJ1-2,-,CAWSDVQGWGYGYTF,TGTGCCTGGAGTGACGTACAGGGGTGGGGCTATGGCTACACCTTC
TRBV6-1,-,TRBJ1-1,-,CASREVNTEAFF,TGTGCCAGCAGGGAGGTGAACACTGAAGCTTTCTTT
TRBV7-2,TRBD2,TRBJ2-2,-,CASRGGGAIGGELFF,TGTGCCAGTCGCGGCGGGGGGGCGATTGGCGGGGAGCTGTTTTTT
TRBV13,TRBD1,TRBJ2-1,-,CASGDRGAYNEQFF,TGTGCCAGCGGCGACAGGGGAGCCTACAATGAGCAGTTCTTC
TRBV7-6,TRBD1,TRBJ1-2,medium-sized,CASSLVAPRQGANYGYTF,TGTGCCAGCAGCTTAGTCGCCCCTAGACAGGGGGCCAACTATGGCTACACCTTC
TRBV4-1,TRBD2,TRBJ2-3,-,CASSQEGTSFADTQYF,TGCGCCAGCAGCCAAGAGGGGACTAGCTTTGCAGATACGCAGTATTTT
TRBV7-6,-,TRBJ1-3,-,CASSFSGNTIYF,TGTGCCAGCAGCTTCTCTGGAAACACCATATATTTT
TRBV6-7,-,TRBJ2-5,-,CASSKEGAVEYF,TGTGCCAGCAGTAAGGAGGGGGCTGTGGAGTACTTC
TRBV7-3,TRBD2,TRBJ2-7,few,CASSQGLAGGTYEQYF,TGCGCCAGCAGCCAAGGACTAGCGGGGGGCACCTACGAGCAGTACTTC
TRBV6-1,-,TRBJ2-7,-,CASTVQLSYEQYF,TGTGCCAGCACTGTTCAGCTTTCCTACGAGCAGTACTTC
TRBV28,-,TRBJ2-3,-,CASSFRRGPTDTQYF,TGTGCCAGCAGTTTCCGGCGGGGACCCACAGATACGCAGTATTTT
TRBV25-1,-,TRBJ2-7,-,CASSLGKLTYEQYF,TGTGCCAGCAGTTTAGGAAAACTTACCTACGAGCAGTACTTC
TRBV9,-,TRBJ2-3,-,CASSVGDTRTDTQYF,TGTGCCAGCAGCGTAGGAGACACTCGCACAGATACGCAGTATTTT
TRBV29-1,TRBD2,TRBJ2-5,-,CSVSTSGGETQYF,TGCAGCGTGTCGACTAGCGGGGGGGAGACCCAGTACTTC
TRBV7-9,TRBD2,TRBJ2-3,-,CASSLERTSGGANTQYF,TGTGCCAGCAGCCTTGAGAGGACTAGCGGGGGGGCGAATACGCAGTATTTT
TRBV5-1,TRBD2,TRBJ2-3,few,CASSLEAGGKDTQYF,TGCGCCAGCAGCTTGGAGGCGGGGGGCAAAGATACGCAGTATTTT
TRBV6-1,TRBD2,TRBJ2-7,-,CASSEGEAGGYYEQYF,TGTGCCAGCAGTGAAGGAGAGGCGGGGGGCTACTACGAGCAGTACTTC
TRBV6-1,-,TRBJ2-1,-,CASKRTDSGNEQFF,TGTGCCAGCAAACGGACAGACTCGGGGAATGAGCAGTTCTTC
TRBV28,TRBD1,TRBJ2-3,-,CASSPAPGQGIDTQYF,TGTGCCAGCAGTCCCGCACCGGGACAGGGGATAGATACGCAGTATTTT
TRBV10-2,-,TRBJ1-6,-,CASSAGQNSPLHF,TGCGCCAGCAGTGCTGGGCAGAATTCACCCCTCCACTTT
TRBV4-1,TRBD2,TRBJ2-3,-,CASTFSGASTDTQYF,TGCGCCAGCACCTTTAGCGGGGCCAGCACAGATACGCAGTATTTT
TRBV6-5,-,TRBJ2-7,once,CASSYDSHYTYEQYF,TGTGCCAGCAGTTACGACAGCCATTATACTTACGAGCAGTACTTC
TRBV28,-,TRBJ2-2,once,CASSPAGLARNTGELFF,TGTGCCAGCAGTCCCGCGGGGCTAGCGAGGAACACCGGGGAGCTGTTTTTT
TRBV5-1,-,TRBJ2-6,-,CASSPRLGANVLTF,TGCGCCAGCAGCCCCCGTCTCGGGGCCAACGTCCTGACTTTC
TRBV7-3,TRBD1,TRBJ2-5,once,CASSFRTGQETQYF,TGTGCCAGCAGCTTTAGGACAGGGCAAGAGACCCAGTACTTC
TRBV7-2,TRBD2,TRBJ2-1,-,CASSLGAGGGNEQFF,TGTGCCAGCAGCTTAGGAGCGGGAGGTGGCAATGAGCAGTTCTTC
TRBV7-2,-,TRBJ2-5,-,CASRAVGTQYF,TGTGCCAGCAGGGCCGTCGGGACCCAGTACTTC
TRBV5-1,-,TRBJ2-7,once,CASTSVSYEQYF,TGCGCCAGCACTAGCGTCTCCTACGAGCAGTACTTC
TRBV30,-,TRBJ2-6,-,CAWSVWDTRANVLTF,TGTGCCTGGAGTGTCTGGGACACGAGGGCCAACGTCCTGACTTTC
TRBV7-2,-,TRBJ2-2,-,CASRMGSPAGELFF,TGTGCCAGCAGGATGGGTAGCCCGGCCGGGGAGCTGTTTTTT
TRBV11-3,-,TRBJ2-2,-,CASSLRGTSNTGELFF,TGTGCCAGCAGCTTAAGGGGGACATCGAACACCGGGGAGCTGTTTTTT
TRBV4-3,-,TRBJ2-2,-,CASSQVIRDTGELFF,TGCGCCAGCAGCCAAGTAATCAGGGACACCGGGGAGCTGTTTTTT
TRBV19,-,TRBJ1-5,-,CASSIGGIGNQPQHF,TGTGCCAGTAGTATCGGGGGTATCGGCAATCAGCCCCAGCATTTT
TRBV7-9,TRBD2,TRBJ2-1,-,CASSFGGGANEQFF,TGTGCCAGCAGCTTTGGCGGGGGGGCGAATGAGCAGTTCTTC
TRBV19,-,TRBJ2-5,-,CASSGAGTNTKQYF,TGTGCCAGTAGCGGGGCCGGGACGAATACGAAGCAGTACTTC
TRBV11-2,-,TRBJ1-2,-,CASRPTGLGGYTF,TGTGCCAGCAGGCCTACAGGGCTCGGTGGCTACACCTTC
TRBV7-2,-,TRBJ2-3,-,CASSLGHLLSTDTQYF,TGTGCCAGCAGCTTGGGCCATCTACTGAGCACAGATACGCAGTATTTT
TRBV28,TRBD1,TRBJ1-5,-,CASSPNTGVPSNQPQHF,TGTGCCAGCAGTCCGAACACAGGGGTACCCAGCAATCAGCCCCAGCATTTT
TRBV28,TRBD2,TRBJ2-3,-,CASTPSSGSSTDTQYF,TGTGCCAGCACTCCATCTAGCGGATCTAGCACAGATACGCAGTATTTT
TRBV30,-,TRBJ1-5,-,CAWSRQLNQPQHF,TGTGCCTGGAGTCGGCAGTTAAATCAGCCCCAGCATTTT
TRBV10-1,-,TRBJ2-1,-,CASSPDESSYNEQFF,TGCGCCAGCAGTCCCGACGAGAGCTCCTACAATGAGCAGTTCTTC
TRBV4-2,-,TRBJ1-2,-,CASSLKLASQYSNYGYTF,TGTGCCAGCAGCCTTAAATTGGCCTCCCAATATTCTAACTATGGCTACACCTTC
TRBV9,-,TRBJ1-3,-,CASSVDYGSGNTIYF,TGTGCCAGCAGCGTAGATTACGGCTCTGGAAACACCATATATTTT